Listed here is a single TCR beta chain. There is no known antigen for this receptor. Base qualities are not recorded, but no much larger clone differs from it by a single base. This specimen belongs to a study of T cell repertoires in cytomegalovirus infection (dated by TCRdb to about 2019). In terms of the full investigation: Donor HLA type was relevant to the analysis, as public TCR beta signatures indicated carriage of CMV infection together with the matching HLA type. Broader findings and caveats from the paper: In both this cohort and an independent cohort of a few hundred donors, the cumulative frequency of public TCR beta family members distinguished carriers of CMV infection plus the relevant HLA type. The ex vivo response was dominated by HLA-C-restricted CMV-specific TCR beta clonotypes, which also provided the single most frequent clonotype in two of eight donors.

TCRdb lists the instrument as Illumina HiSeq 1500. Clones were called with MiXCR by TCRdb after fastp trimmed the public reads at Q25, and only in-frame beta chains were retained. All rows with the same CDR3 protein become a single entry with the most common DNA and genes. Within this sample are roughly 230,000 distinct CDR3 sequences, with under 25% of them counted one time only. The ten largest clones add up to around a sixth of the sample. The sample consisted of CD8+ T cells from PBMCs. This clonotype was sampled from a human donor in good health (CMV status not recorded). Some clones in this sample may be carry-over from other donors' samples.

The DNA sequence is given as TGTGCCAGCAGTTTGACTGAAGCTAGCACAGATACGCAGTATTTT. This encodes CASSLTEASTDTQYF. Recombination linked TRBV12-3 or TRBV12-4 to TRBJ2-3, with no confident D gene call. The CDR3, cysteine through phenylalanine, is 15 amino acids long. Kept here is only the CDR3 DNA, which spans 45 bases and is read in frame from base 1. V is shortened by 3 bases, J by 0 bases, and the region joining them spans 10 bases.